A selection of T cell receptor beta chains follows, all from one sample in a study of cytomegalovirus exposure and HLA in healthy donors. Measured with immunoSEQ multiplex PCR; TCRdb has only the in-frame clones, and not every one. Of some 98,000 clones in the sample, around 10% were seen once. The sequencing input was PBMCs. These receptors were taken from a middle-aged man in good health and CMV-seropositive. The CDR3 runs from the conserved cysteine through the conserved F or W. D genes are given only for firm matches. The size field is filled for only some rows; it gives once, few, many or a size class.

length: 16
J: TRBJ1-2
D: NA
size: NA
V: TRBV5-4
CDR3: CASSLAGVGIGYGYTF
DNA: TGTGCCAGCAGCTTGGCGGGGGTGGGGATTGGCTATGGCTACACCTTC

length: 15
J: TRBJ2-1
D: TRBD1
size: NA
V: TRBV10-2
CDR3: CASRAGTGGHYEQFF
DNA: TGCGCCAGCAGAGCCGGGACAGGGGGGCATTATGAGCAGTTCTTC

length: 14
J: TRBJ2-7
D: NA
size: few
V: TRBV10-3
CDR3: CAISESWATYEQYF
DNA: TGTGCCATCAGTGAGTCGTGGGCCACCTACGAGCAGTACTTC

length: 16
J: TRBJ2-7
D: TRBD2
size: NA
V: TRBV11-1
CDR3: CASSSSRAGTFYEQYF
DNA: TGTGCCAGCAGCTCGAGCCGAGCGGGAACCTTCTACGAGCAGTACTTC

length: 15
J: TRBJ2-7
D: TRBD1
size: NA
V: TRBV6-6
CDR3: CATIGGGTGSYEQYF
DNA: TGTGCCACCATTGGGGGGGGGACAGGGTCCTACGAGCAGTACTTC

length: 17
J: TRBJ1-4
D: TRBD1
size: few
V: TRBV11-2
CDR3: CASSLDLYEGAGKGLFF
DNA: TGTGCCAGCAGCTTAGATTTGTATGAGGGGGCGGGTAAAGGACTGTTTTTT

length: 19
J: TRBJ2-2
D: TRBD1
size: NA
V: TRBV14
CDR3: CASRYLIPGQGKWAGELFF
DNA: TGTGCCAGCAGATACCTGATACCGGGACAGGGAAAATGGGCCGGGGAGCTGTTTTTT

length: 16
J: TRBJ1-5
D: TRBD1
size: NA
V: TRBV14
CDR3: CASSQDPRGTNQPQHF
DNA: TGTGCCAGCAGCCAAGATCCCAGGGGGACAAATCAGCCCCAGCATTTT

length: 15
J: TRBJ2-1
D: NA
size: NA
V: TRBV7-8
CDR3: CASSTGLSVYNEQFF
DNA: TGTGCCAGCAGTACGGGTCTAAGCGTTTACAATGAGCAGTTCTTC

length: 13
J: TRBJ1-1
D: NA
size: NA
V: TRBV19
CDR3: CASSLRVGTEAFF
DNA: TGTGCCAGTAGCCTCAGGGTGGGTACTGAAGCTTTCTTT

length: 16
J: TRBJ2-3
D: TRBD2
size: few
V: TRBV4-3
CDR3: CASSQDTGGSTDTQYF
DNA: TGCGCCAGCAGCCAAGACACGGGAGGAAGCACAGATACGCAGTATTTT

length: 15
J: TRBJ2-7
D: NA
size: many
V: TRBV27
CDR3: CASASPQRSSYEQYF
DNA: TGTGCCAGCGCCTCCCCCCAGCGGAGCTCCTACGAGCAGTACTTC

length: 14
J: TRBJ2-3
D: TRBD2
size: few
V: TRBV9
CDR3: CASTLAGERDTQYF
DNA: TGTGCCAGCACCCTAGCGGGAGAGAGAGATACGCAGTATTTT

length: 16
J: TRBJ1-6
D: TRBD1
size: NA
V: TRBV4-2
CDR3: CASSQDKDRAGSPLHF
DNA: TGTGCCAGCAGCCAAGATAAGGACAGGGCAGGTTCACCGCTCCACTTT

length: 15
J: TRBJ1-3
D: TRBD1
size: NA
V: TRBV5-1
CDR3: CASSSGQGSGNTIYF
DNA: TGCGCCAGCAGCTCTGGACAGGGCTCTGGAAACACCATATATTTT

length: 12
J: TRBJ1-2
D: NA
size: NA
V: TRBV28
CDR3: CASSLYRDGYTF
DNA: TGTGCCAGCAGTCTCTACAGGGACGGCTACACCTTC

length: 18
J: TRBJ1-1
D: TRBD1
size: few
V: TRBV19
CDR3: CASSIGRTGGLMNTEAFF
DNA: TGTGCCAGTAGTATAGGGCGGACAGGGGGACTAATGAACACTGAAGCTTTCTTT

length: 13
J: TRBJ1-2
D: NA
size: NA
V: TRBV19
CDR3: CASRTEVPYGYTF
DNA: TGTGCCAGTAGAACCGAGGTTCCCTATGGCTACACCTTC

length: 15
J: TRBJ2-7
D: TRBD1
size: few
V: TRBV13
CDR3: CASSSSGQGAWEQYF
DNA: TGTGCCAGCAGCTCCTCCGGACAGGGGGCGTGGGAGCAGTACTTC

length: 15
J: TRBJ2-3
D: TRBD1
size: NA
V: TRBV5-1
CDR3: CASSPADRATDTQYF
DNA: TGCGCCAGCAGCCCGGCGGACAGGGCCACAGATACGCAGTATTTT

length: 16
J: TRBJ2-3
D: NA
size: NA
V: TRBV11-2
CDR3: CASSLSSGARADTQYF
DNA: TGTGCCAGCAGCTTATCATCGGGAGCACGGGCAGATACGCAGTATTTT

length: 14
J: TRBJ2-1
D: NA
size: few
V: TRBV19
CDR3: CASWGGGAYNEQFF
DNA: TGTGCCAGTTGGGGAGGCGGAGCTTACAATGAGCAGTTCTTC

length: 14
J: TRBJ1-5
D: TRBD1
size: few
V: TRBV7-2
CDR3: CASSRDRNNQPQHF
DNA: TGTGCCAGCAGCAGGGACAGGAATAATCAGCCCCAGCATTTT

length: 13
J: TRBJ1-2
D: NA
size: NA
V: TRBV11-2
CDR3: CASSLLRGYGYTF
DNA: TGTGCCAGCAGCTTACTTAGAGGGTATGGCTACACCTTC

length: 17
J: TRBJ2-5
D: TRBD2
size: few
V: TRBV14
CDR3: CASSPAFGLAGGETQYF
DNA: TGTGCCAGCAGCCCCGCGTTTGGTCTAGCGGGAGGAGAGACCCAGTACTTC

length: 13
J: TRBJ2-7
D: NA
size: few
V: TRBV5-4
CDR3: CASSHASSYEQYF
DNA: TGTGCCAGCAGCCACGCTAGTAGCTACGAGCAGTACTTC

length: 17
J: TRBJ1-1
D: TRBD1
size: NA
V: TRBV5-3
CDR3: CARSLLLPGQRNTEAFF
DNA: TGTGCCAGAAGCTTACTCCTTCCGGGACAGCGGAACACTGAAGCTTTCTTT

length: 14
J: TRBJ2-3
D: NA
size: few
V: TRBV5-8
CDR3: CASSLGLGGDTQYF
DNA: TGTGCCAGCAGCCTTGGACTAGGGGGAGATACGCAGTATTTT

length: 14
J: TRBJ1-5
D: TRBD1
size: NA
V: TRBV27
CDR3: CASSPRQGSIPQHF
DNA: TGTGCCAGCAGTCCCCGACAGGGCTCTATCCCCCAGCATTTT

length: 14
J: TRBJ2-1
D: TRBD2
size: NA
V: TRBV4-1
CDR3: CASSQEGTNNEQFF
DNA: TGCGCCAGCAGCCAAGAGGGGACTAACAATGAGCAGTTCTTC

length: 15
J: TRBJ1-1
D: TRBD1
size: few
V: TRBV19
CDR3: CASSPLGQANTEAFF
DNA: TGTGCCAGTAGTCCATTGGGACAGGCGAACACTGAAGCTTTCTTT

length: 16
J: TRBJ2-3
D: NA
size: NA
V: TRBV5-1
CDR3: CASSLVLEGITDTQYF
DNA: TGCGCCAGCAGCTTGGTACTAGAGGGAATCACAGATACGCAGTATTTT

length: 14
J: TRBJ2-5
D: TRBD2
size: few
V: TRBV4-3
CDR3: CASSHGLVRETQYF
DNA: TGCGCCAGCAGCCACGGACTAGTAAGGGAGACCCAGTACTTC

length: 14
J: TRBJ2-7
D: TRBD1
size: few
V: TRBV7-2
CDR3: CASSFGDRIYEQYF
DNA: TGTGCCAGCAGCTTTGGGGACAGGATCTACGAGCAGTACTTC

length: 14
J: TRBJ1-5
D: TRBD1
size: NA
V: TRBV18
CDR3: CASSRDRVNQPQHF
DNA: TGTGCCAGCTCACGGGACAGGGTCAATCAGCCCCAGCATTTT

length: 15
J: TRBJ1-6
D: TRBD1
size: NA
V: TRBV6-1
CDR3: CASSPNRGANSPLHF
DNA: TGTGCCAGCAGCCCCAACAGGGGGGCTAATTCACCCCTCCACTTT

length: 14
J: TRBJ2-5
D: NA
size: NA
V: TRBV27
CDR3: CASSFGAFKETQYF
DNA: TGTGCCAGCAGTTTTGGGGCGTTCAAAGAGACCCAGTACTTC

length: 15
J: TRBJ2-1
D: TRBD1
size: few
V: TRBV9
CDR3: CASSADRGVNFEQFF
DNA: TGTGCCAGCAGCGCGGACAGGGGGGTAAACTTTGAGCAGTTCTTC

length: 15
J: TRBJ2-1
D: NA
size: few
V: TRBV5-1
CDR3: CASSPEGNSYNEQFF
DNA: TGCGCCAGCAGCCCGGAGGGAAATTCATACAATGAGCAGTTCTTC

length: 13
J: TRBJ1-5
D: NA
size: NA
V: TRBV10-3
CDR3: CAIRRTENQPQHF
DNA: TGTGCCATCAGAAGGACAGAAAATCAGCCCCAGCATTTT

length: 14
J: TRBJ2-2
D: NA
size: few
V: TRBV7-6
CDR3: CASSRRGSGDELFF
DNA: TGTGCCAGCAGCCGAAGGGGTTCGGGAGACGAGCTGTTTTTT

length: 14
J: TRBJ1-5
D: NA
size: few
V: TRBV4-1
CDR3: CASSQVQSNQPQHF
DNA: TGCGCCAGCAGCCAAGTTCAGTCCAATCAGCCCCAGCATTTT

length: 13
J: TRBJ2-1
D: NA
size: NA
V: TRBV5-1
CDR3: CASSRTTGNEQFF
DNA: TGCGCCAGCAGCCGTACAACGGGCAATGAGCAGTTCTTC

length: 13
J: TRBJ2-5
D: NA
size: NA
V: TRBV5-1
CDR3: CASSSLEQETQYF
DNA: TGCGCCAGCAGCTCCTTGGAGCAAGAGACCCAGTACTTC

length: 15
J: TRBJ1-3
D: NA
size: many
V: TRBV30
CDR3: CAWSSWQYSGNTIYF
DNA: TGTGCCTGGAGTAGTTGGCAGTACTCTGGAAACACCATATATTTT

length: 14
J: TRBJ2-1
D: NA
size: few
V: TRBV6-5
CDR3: CATNAGQRRNEQLF
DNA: TGTGCCACCAATGCGGGACAGCGGCGCAATGAGCAGCTCTTC

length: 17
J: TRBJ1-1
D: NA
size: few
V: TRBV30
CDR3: CAWSVLGRDSVNTEAFF
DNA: TGTGCCTGGAGTGTACTCGGCAGGGACTCTGTGAACACTGAAGCTTTCTTT

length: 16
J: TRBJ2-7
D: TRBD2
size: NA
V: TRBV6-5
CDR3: CASSYGAGGVSYEQYF
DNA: TGTGCCAGCAGCTACGGGGCGGGAGGTGTGTCCTACGAGCAGTACTTC

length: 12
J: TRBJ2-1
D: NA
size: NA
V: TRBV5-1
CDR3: CASSERGYEQFF
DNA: TGCGCCAGCAGCGAGAGGGGGTATGAGCAGTTCTTC

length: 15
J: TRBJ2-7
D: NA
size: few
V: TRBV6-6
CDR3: CASSYSAGQSYEQYF
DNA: TGTGCCAGCAGTTACTCTGCCGGACAGTCCTACGAGCAGTACTTC

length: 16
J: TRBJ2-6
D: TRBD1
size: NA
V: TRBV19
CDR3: CASSTTGGVGANVLTF
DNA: TGTGCCAGTAGTACGACAGGGGGAGTTGGGGCCAACGTCCTGACTTTC

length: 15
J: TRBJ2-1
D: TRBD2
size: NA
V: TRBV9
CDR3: CASSLEASGRLEQFF
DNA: TGTGCCAGCAGCCTTGAGGCTAGCGGGCGTCTAGAGCAGTTCTTC

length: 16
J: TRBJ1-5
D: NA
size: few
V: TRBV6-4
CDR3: CASSTCRGLFDQPQHF
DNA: TGTGCCAGCAGCACCTGTCGGGGGTTGTTCGATCAGCCCCAGCATTTT

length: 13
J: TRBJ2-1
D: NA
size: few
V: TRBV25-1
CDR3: CASTPSGHNEQFF
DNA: TGTGCCAGCACCCCAAGCGGACACAATGAGCAGTTCTTC

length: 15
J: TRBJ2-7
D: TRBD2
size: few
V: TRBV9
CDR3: CASSAAGTSGYEQYF
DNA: TGTGCCAGCAGCGCGGCCGGGACTAGCGGTTACGAGCAGTACTTC

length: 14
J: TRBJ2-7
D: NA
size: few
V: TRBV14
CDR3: CASSQDMGRYEQYF
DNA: TGTGCCAGCAGCCAAGATATGGGGAGATACGAGCAGTACTTC